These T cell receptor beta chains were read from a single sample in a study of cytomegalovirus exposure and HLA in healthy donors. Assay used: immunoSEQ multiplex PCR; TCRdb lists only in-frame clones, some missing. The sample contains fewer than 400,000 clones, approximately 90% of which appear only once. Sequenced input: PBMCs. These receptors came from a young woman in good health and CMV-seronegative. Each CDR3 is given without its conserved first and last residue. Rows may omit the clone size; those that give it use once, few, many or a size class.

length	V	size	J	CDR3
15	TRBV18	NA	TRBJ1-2	ASSPRDPGQGNYGYT
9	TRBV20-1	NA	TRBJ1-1	SHRVNTEAF
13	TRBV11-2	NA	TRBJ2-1	ASSQSRTSGNEQF
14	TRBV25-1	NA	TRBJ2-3	ASSDLRAGEEDTQY
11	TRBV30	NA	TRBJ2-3	AYAGNTGDTQY
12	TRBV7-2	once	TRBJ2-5	ASSQGQPQETQY
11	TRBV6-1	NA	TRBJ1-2	ASSAGQDQGYT
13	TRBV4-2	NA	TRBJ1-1	ASSKGGDRVTEAF
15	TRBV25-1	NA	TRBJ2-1	ASSESHSGSGGNEQF
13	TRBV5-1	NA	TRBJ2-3	ASSLTGGLVDTQY
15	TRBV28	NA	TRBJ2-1	ASSSGGVFGPYNEQF
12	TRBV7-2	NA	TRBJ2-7	ASKRDRGVYEQY
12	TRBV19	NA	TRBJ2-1	ASKAEGPYNEQF
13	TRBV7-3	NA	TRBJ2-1	ASSLFLAGESEQF
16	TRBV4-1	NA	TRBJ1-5	ASSQGGVPAGGKSPQH
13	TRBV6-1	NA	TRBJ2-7	ASSDGAGAVGEQY
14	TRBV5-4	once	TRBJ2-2	ASSSPGGSNTGELF
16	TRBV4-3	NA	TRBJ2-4	ASSQDLWGHGAKNIQY
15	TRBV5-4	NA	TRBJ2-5	ASSRTTSGADQETQY
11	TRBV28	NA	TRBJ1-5	ASRNTAFRSQH
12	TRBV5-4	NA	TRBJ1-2	ASSLWTGDYGYT
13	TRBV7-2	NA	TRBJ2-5	ASSLSPTGGETQY
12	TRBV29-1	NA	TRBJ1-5	SVPGAGGNQPQH
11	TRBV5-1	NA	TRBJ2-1	ASSSRSGNEQF
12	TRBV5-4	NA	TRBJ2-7	ASSLTSGPYEQY
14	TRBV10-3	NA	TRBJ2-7	AISESSGVGTYEQY
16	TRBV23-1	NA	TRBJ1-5	ASSQSRGDRAYNQPQH
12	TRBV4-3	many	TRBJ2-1	ASSLWLENNEQF
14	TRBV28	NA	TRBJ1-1	ASSLYEGQGSTEAF
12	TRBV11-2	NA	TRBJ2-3	ASSGPWRADTQY
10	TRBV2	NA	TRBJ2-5	ASSDRGETQY
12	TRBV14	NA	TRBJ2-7	ASSQGLASLGQY
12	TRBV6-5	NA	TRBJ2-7	ASSYEGPTYEQY
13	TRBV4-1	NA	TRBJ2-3	ASSQAGRSTDTQY
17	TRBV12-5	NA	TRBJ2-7	ASDPSFPRESGRFYEQY
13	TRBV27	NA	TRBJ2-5	ASSPGQGLAETQY
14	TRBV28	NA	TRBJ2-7	ASSLWSQGAVDEQY
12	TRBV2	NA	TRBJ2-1	ASRGTSGYNEQF
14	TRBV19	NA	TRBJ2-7	ASSITSGSGGNEQY
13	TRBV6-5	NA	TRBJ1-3	ASSYDRGSGNTIY
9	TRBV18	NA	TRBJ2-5	ASSLQETQY
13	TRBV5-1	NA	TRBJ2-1	ASSLGPGGYNEQF
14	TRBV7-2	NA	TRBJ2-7	ASSLRQDPTRYEQY
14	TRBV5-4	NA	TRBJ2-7	ASSLAASSGAYEQY
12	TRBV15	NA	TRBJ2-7	ATSRVGQGSEQY
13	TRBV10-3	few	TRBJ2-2	AISARGPPTGELF
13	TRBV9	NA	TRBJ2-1	ASSVGGGLLNEQF
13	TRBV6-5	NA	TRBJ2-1	ASSAGTASYNEQF
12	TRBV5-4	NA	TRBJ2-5	ASSLLQNQETQY
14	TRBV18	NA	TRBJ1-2	ASSPSPTGGQHGYT
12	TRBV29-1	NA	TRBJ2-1	SVDSSGAYNEQF
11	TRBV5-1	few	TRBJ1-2	ASSYDIHYGYT
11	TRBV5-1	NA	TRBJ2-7	ASARDSSYEQY